The rows below give T cell receptor beta chains drawn from one sample of a study of T cell repertoires in cytomegalovirus infection. One entry per CDR3 protein, called by TCRdb with MiXCR from the reads. Among approximately 750,000 distinct CDR3 sequences, less than 40% were seen once, and the ten largest hold around 3%. Sequencing used PBMCs. The receptor source for this set is a human donor in good health (CMV status not recorded). Some clones in this sample may be carry-over from other donors' samples. CDR3s include the opening cysteine and the closing phenylalanine or tryptophan. A D gene is named only where the DNA matches it firmly. Only part of the rows carry a size: once, few, many, or a class if the clone is expanded.

CDR3	DNA	V	D	size	J
CASSWGQTETQYF	TGTGCCAGCAGCTGGGGACAGACAGAGACCCAGTACTTC	TRBV7-9	TRBD1	few	TRBJ2-5
CASSRRLGSSYEQYF	TGTGCCAGCAGTCGAAGGTTGGGAAGCTCCTACGAGCAGTACTTC	TRBV6-1	-	many	TRBJ2-7
CASSPNQNTQYF	TGTGCCAGCAGTCCTAACCAGAATACGCAGTATTTT	TRBV28	-	few	TRBJ2-3
CASSFPPELAGSYEQSF	TGTGCCAGCAGTTTCCCGCCAGAGTTAGCGGGTTCATACGAGCAGTCCTTC	TRBV28	TRBD2	once	TRBJ2-7
CASSHAGTGIQETQYF	TGCGCCAGCAGCCACGCCGGGACAGGAATCCAAGAGACCCAGTACTTC	TRBV4-1	TRBD1	few	TRBJ2-5
CASSPTGSVAGRGEQYF	TGTGCCAGCAGCCCGACTGGTTCGGTAGCGGGTCGGGGCGAGCAGTACTTC	TRBV9	TRBD2	-	TRBJ2-7
CASSLGQSAEAFF	TGTGCCAGCAGCTTGGGGCAATCCGCGGAAGCTTTCTTT	TRBV5-1	-	few	TRBJ1-1
CASSGDRGRSPYGYTF	TGTGCCAGCAGTGGGGACAGGGGGCGCAGTCCCTATGGCTACACCTTC	TRBV12-3/TRBV12-4	TRBD1	-	TRBJ1-2
CASSTRGASSYEQYF	TGCGCCAGCAGCACGAGGGGTGCCAGCTCCTACGAGCAGTACTTC	TRBV4-1	-	once	TRBJ2-7
CATSDIRQGGGTEAFF	TGTGCCACCAGTGACATACGACAGGGCGGCGGTACTGAAGCTTTCTTT	TRBV24-1	TRBD1	few	TRBJ1-1
CASSSDRTSNQPQHF	TGTGCCAGCAGCTCGGACAGAACCAGCAATCAGCCCCAGCATTTT	TRBV7-9	-	-	TRBJ1-5
CASSFSRGRGETQYF	TGTGCCAGCAGCTTCAGTCGAGGGAGAGGGGAGACCCAGTACTTC	TRBV7-4	-	-	TRBJ2-5